This T cell receptor beta chain was recorded in a study of CD8 T cells in ankylosing spondylitis. General study findings and limits: For ankylosing spondylitis blood, a TCR beta motif of roughly 8 highly homologous variants appeared characteristic. Relatively rare in peripheral blood, disease-linked clones were also CD8+. As reported, disease-linked clones showed significant enrichment in matched ankylosing spondylitis synovial fluid. There were earlier reports of some motif variants in reactive arthritis synovial fluid and blood.

Quantitative 5'-RACE was performed with molecular barcodes, and it yielded the TCR beta libraries. TCRdb reprocessed the 5' RACE reads via MiXCR and lists one record per CDR3 protein. The sample holds about 510,000 distinct CDR3 sequences, 5.3% seen once. Many counts were recorded for this clonotype. Its antigen is undetermined. The sequence was collected from a male donor with ankylosing spondylitis. The source material was blood, either unsorted or a sorted T cell fraction (not recorded which).

Here the CDR3 DNA reads TGCGCCAGCAGCCCTGACTGGGGCGGGGACATTCAGTACTTC. Protein product: CASSPDWGGDIQYF. The chain carries TRBV5-1 and TRBJ2-4, with D possibly TRBD2 on 6 matching bases. Germline V CDR1 and CDR2: SGHRS, YFSETQ. Trimming cost V 4 bases and J 8 bases, with 16 bases left between them. This CDR3 has 14 residues.